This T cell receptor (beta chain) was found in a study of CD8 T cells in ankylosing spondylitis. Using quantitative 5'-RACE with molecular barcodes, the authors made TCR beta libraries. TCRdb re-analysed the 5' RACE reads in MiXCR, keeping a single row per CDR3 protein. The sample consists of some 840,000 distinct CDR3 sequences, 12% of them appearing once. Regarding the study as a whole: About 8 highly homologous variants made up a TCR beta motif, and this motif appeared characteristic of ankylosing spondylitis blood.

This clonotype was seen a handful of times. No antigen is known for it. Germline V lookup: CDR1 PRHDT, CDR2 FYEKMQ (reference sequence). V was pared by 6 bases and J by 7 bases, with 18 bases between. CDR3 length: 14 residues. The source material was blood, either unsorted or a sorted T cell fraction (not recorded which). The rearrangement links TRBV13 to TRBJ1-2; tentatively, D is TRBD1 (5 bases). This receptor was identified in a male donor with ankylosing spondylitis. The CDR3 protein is CASRSYRAGSGYTF. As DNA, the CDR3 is TGTGCCAGCAGATCCTACCGGGCAGGGAGTGGCTACACCTTC.